These 30 T cell receptor beta chains were all obtained from the same sample, sequenced in a study of molecular identifiers for immune sequencing clone quantification. Via MiXCR, TCRdb re-called the PCR reads, giving one row per CDR3 protein. The sample yields 100,000 or so distinct CDR3 sequences, 21% seen once. The sequenced sample was naive CD8+ T cells from blood, with Jurkat cell RNA spiked in. The subset is: FACS-sorted CD8+CD4-CCR7+CD45RA+ naive T cells. The receptors were gathered from a human donor in good health. Some libraries in this study had Jurkat cell RNA spiked in.

This clonotype was seen more than once but under ten times. The rearrangement joins TRBV10-2 to TRBJ1-4; D unresolved. CDR1 and CDR2 from the germline V gene are WSHSY and SAAADI. V was pared by 8 bases and J by 8 bases, with 12 bases between. The CDR3 spans 12 residues. CDR3 nucleotides: TGCGCCAGCGGGAGCAGTTGGGAAAAACTGTTTTTT. Amino acid sequence: CASGSSWEKLFF.

This sequence joins TRBV6-5 and TRBJ2-7; tentatively, D is TRBD1 or TRBD2 (6 bases each). CDR1 MNHEY and CDR2 SVGAGI come from the germline V gene. The V end was cut by 0 bases, the J end by 5 bases, with 26 bases between. This CDR3 has 19 amino acids. This CDR3 is CASSYSRLEGGGVINEQYF. The CDR3 DNA reads as TGTGCCAGCAGTTACTCGAGACTAGAAGGGGGTGGGGTGATAAACGAGCAGTACTTC.

Concerning this clonotype: The junction does not match germline at one end; this may be a read error. CDR3 DNA: TGTGCCCGGAGGCCGATTAGAGATACGCAGTATTTT. It codes for CARRPIRDTQYF. V gene TRBV30 combines with J gene TRBJ2-3, with D perhaps TRBD2 (5 bases). The germline CDR1 and CDR2 sequences are GTSNPN and SVGIG (reference sequence). The CDR3 has 12 amino acids.

The chain is built from TRBV10-3 and TRBJ2-2; maybe TRBD2 (5 bases). The V gene's germline CDR1 is ENHRY and CDR2 SYGVKD. Trimming took off 5 bases at V and 10 bases at J, with 14 bases between the two ends. CDR3 length: 13 amino acids. The CDR3 DNA is TGTGCCATCAGTTATCGAGGGAGCCAGGAGCTGTTTTTT. Translation gives CAISYRGSQELFF.

This clonotype was seen a few times. Sequence at one end of the junction differs from germline and may be a read error. The rearrangement joins TRBV19 to TRBJ1-1; D is unresolved. The CDR3 has 11 amino acids. Germline V gives CDR1 LNHDA, CDR2 SQIVND (reference sequence). CDR3 nucleotides: TGTGCCAGTAGCGACGCCTTTGAATCTTTCTTT. This sequence encodes CASSDAFESFF.

The chain has TRBV13 and TRBJ1-1; no firm D call. CDR3 size: 13 residues. Germline loops: CDR1 PRHDT, CDR2 FYEKMQ (reference sequence). The ends were cut back, 4 bases at V and 4 bases at J, with 10 bases in the middle. The CDR3 nucleotides read TGTGCCAGCAGCTCAACAGTATCCACTGAAGCTTTCTTT. Translating it yields CASSSTVSTEAFF.

This clonotype was counted ten times or more. This rearrangement joins TRBV7-9 to TRBJ1-4, with D unclear. Germline V lookup: CDR1 SEHNR, CDR2 FQNEAQ (reference sequence). V lost 2 bases, J lost 8 bases, and 6 bases lay in between. The CDR3 spans 12 residues. Here the CDR3 reads CASSLLEEKLFF. The CDR3, as DNA: TGTGCCAGCAGCTTATTAGAGGAAAAACTGTTTTTT. Drawing the rest from reference TRBV7-9 and TRBJ1-4, the complete variable domain is DTGVSQNPRHKITKRGQNVTFRCDPISEHNRLYWYRQTLGQGPEFLTYFQNEAQLEKSRLLSDRFSAERPKGSFSTLEIQRTEQGDSAMYLCASSLLEEKLFFGSGTQLSVL.

This clonotype was counted ten times or more. The V call is TRBV29-1, the J call TRBJ2-3; weak D call: TRBD2 (5 bases). V was trimmed by 4 bases and J by 2 bases, leaving 16 bases between them. In germline, CDR1 is SQVTM, CDR2 ANQGSEA. The CDR3 is 15 amino acids. The CDR3 loop is CSVVGAELTTDTQYF. In DNA form, the CDR3 reads TGCAGCGTTGTCGGAGCGGAACTTACCACAGATACGCAGTATTTT.

This clonotype has a handful of counts. CDR3 nucleotides: TGTGCCACCAGCAGAGATGAGTGGGACAGGGGAGGACGGAGGAATGAGCAGTTCTTC. Amino acid sequence: CATSRDEWDRGGRRNEQFF. J is TRBJ2-1 and V is TRBV15, with TRBD1 identical over 10 bases. Germline CDR1 LNHNV, CDR2 YYDKDF (reference sequence). The CDR3 consists of 19 residues. Losses at the gene ends were 0 bases for V and 7 bases for J; bases not matched to a gene: 15.

There are many counts of this clonotype. V and J are TRBV4-3 and TRBJ1-3, with 11 nucleotides matching TRBD1. V was pared by 3 bases and J by 3 bases, with 1 base of the junction left unmatched. This CDR3 contains 15 residues. From germline, CDR1 is LGHNA and CDR2 YSLEER. The CDR3: CASSQDRGLGNTIYF. The DNA of the CDR3 is TGCGCCAGCAGCCAGGACAGGGGGCTTGGAAACACCATATATTTT.

Turning to this clonotype: This may stem from a read error, because a much larger clone lies one nucleotide away. This chain uses TRBV6-1 with TRBJ2-3; TRBD2 agrees at 11 bases. The germline gives CDR1 MNHNS, CDR2 SASEGT. This CDR3 has 20 amino acids. V lost 2 bases, J lost 2 bases, and 15 bases stayed unmatched. The chain's CDR3 is CASSETGILGLAEVTDTQYF. CDR3 DNA sequence: TGTGCCAGCAGTGAAACTGGTATTTTGGGACTAGCGGAGGTCACAGATACGCAGTATTTT.

This clonotype has just a few counts. The rearrangement uses TRBV7-2 and TRBJ2-7, with 7 bases that match TRBD1. The CDR3 extends over 14 amino acids. V lost 4 bases, J lost 2 bases, and 5 bases stayed unmatched. Germline lookup yields CDR1 SGHTA and CDR2 FQGNSA. This CDR3 reads CASSSGQAPYEQYF. CDR3 nucleotides: TGTGCCAGCAGCTCCGGACAGGCTCCCTACGAGCAGTACTTC.

This clonotype has only a few counts. CDR3 nucleotides: TGTGCCCTAGAGGAGGGCAGCACTGAAGCTTTCTTT. Protein sequence: CALEEGSTEAFF. The chain couples TRBV30 to TRBJ1-1; D ambiguous. CDR3 size: 12 residues. The V gene lost 8 bases and the J gene lost 4 bases, with 14 bases spanning the gap. Per the germline V gene, CDR1 is GTSNPN and CDR2 is SVGIG (reference sequence).

The chain joins TRBV4-1 to TRBJ1-1; D not certain. The CDR3 contains 15 residues. Germline V lookup: CDR1 MGHRA, CDR2 YSYEKL. The ends were cut back, 2 bases at V and 2 bases at J, with 12 bases in the middle. CDR3 coding DNA: TGCGCCAGCAGCCAATCCTCGGGCCTCAACACTGAAGCTTTCTTT. Translating gives CASSQSSGLNTEAFF.

The chain recombines TRBV11-2 with TRBJ2-2; D may be TRBD1 or TRBD2 (5 bases each). Germline lookup yields CDR1 SGHAT and CDR2 FQNNGV. This CDR3 region has 16 residues. V lost 7 bases and J lost 7, with 22 bases in between. CDR3 DNA: TGTGCCAGCAATACCCGTTGGGGACCCCGCTTCGGGGAGCTGTTTTTT. It specifies CASNTRWGPRFGELFF.

This clonotype appeared once. The CDR3 loop reads CASSFGGGYTEAFF. The DNA for the CDR3 is TGCGCCAGCAGCTTTGGGGGGGGATACACTGAAGCTTTCTTT. This chain uses TRBV5-1 with TRBJ1-1; tentative D call: TRBD1 (5 bases). The length of the CDR3 is 14 residues. V lost 2 bases to trimming and J lost 3 bases, with 11 bases between them. Germline CDR1 and CDR2: SGHRS and YFSETQ.

This clonotype appeared many times. V is TRBV6-6 and J is TRBJ1-1, with D possibly matching TRBD1 (6 bases). The germline CDR1 and CDR2 sequences are MNHNY and SVGAGI (reference sequence). V was pared by 4 bases and J by 8 bases, with 17 bases between. This CDR3 has 14 amino acids. The DNA of the CDR3 is TGTGCCAGCAGTTTGCAACCCCGGGACAACGAAGCTTTCTTT. It translates to CASSLQPRDNEAFF.

This clonotype has only a few counts. The genes are TRBV7-9 and TRBJ2-3; TRBD2 aligns across 13 bases. This CDR3 is 17 amino acids long. V lost 5 bases to trimming and J lost 2 bases; unmatched junction nucleotides: 7. Germline V CDR1 and CDR2: SEHNR, FQNEAQ (reference sequence). The CDR3 DNA is TGTGCCAGCAGCCCGCGGACTAGCGGGGGTTACACAGATACGCAGTATTTT. This gives the protein CASSPRTSGGYTDTQYF. The whole variable domain, filled in from reference TRBV7-9 and TRBJ2-3, reads DTGVSQNPRHKITKRGQNVTFRCDPISEHNRLYWYRQTLGQGPEFLTYFQNEAQLEKSRLLSDRFSAERPKGSFSTLEIQRTEQGDSAMYLCASSPRTSGGYTDTQYFGPGTRLTVL.

There are a few counts of this clonotype. This CDR3 fails to terminate in the conserved phenylalanine or tryptophan, so it likely reflects a read error. The J gene is TRBJ1-1, the V gene TRBV19; the D gene is possibly TRBD1 (5 bases). The CDR3 totals 14 residues. Trimming stripped 5 bases from V and 0 bases from J, with 10 bases between. Germline V gene sequence: CDR1 LNHDA, CDR2 SQIVND (reference sequence). The CDR3 sequence is CASSPGPLNTEAFL. The DNA of the CDR3 is TGTGCCAGTAGTCCGGGACCGTTGAACACTGAAGCTTTCCTT.

Notes on this clonotype: Its ends do not fully match the called genes, so a read error is possible. This chain uses TRBV13 with TRBJ2-7; 7 bases map to TRBD2. The CDR3 totals 18 residues. Germline CDR1 PRHDT, CDR2 FYEKMQ (reference sequence). In nucleotides, the CDR3 is TGTGCCGGCAGCACCTGGACTAGTGACCAAATGCTATGGTACGAGCAGTACTTC. This codes for CAGSTWTSDQMLWYEQYF. Supplemented by reference TRBV13 and TRBJ2-7, the full variable domain reads AAGVIQSPRHLIKEKRETATLKCYPIPRHDTVYWYQQGPGQDPQFLISFYEKMQSDKGSIPDRFSAQQFSDYHSELNMSSLELGDSALYFCAGSTWTSDQMLWYEQYFGPGTRLTVT.

This clonotype was counted only a few times. This chain links TRBV6-2 or TRBV6-3 with TRBJ2-1, with 10 nucleotides matching TRBD2. Germline V gives CDR1 MNHEY, CDR2 SVGEGT. The CDR3 loop spans 17 amino acids. The trim removed 4 bases at V and 4 bases at J, leaving 10 bases unmatched. The CDR3 nucleotides are TGTGCCAGCAGTTGGGAAGTGGGGACTAGCGATTACAATGAGCAGTTCTTC. Translating gives CASSWEVGTSDYNEQFF.

This clonotype was counted many times. The V call is TRBV9, the J call TRBJ1-1; D might be TRBD1 (5 bases). This CDR3 has 13 residues. Trimming removed 4 bases at V and 4 bases at J, with 11 bases between. Germline V lookup: CDR1 SGDLS, CDR2 YYNGEE. The CDR3 sequence is CASSPETVTEAFF. CDR3 DNA: TGTGCCAGCAGCCCTGAGACAGTCACTGAAGCTTTCTTT.

At least ten counts were recorded for this clonotype. The V and J genes are TRBV12-3 or TRBV12-4 and TRBJ2-5, with D perhaps matching TRBD1 (5 bases). Trimming took 1 base from V and 5 from J, leaving 17 bases between them. The length of the CDR3 is 16 residues. The CDR3 DNA follows: TGTGCCAGCAGTTTAGGGTGGGGCGGTCTTGGGGAGACCCAGTACTTC. It encodes CASSLGWGGLGETQYF.

In this sample, this clonotype turned up a few times. Its ends do not fully match the called genes, so a read error is possible. The gene calls are TRBV28 and TRBJ2-1; 12 bases match TRBD2. This CDR3 is 15 amino acids long. Germline CDR1 MDHEN, CDR2 SYDVKM. CDR3 protein: CATSRGLAGYNEQFF. In DNA, the CDR3 is TGTGCCACCAGTCGCGGACTAGCGGGGTACAATGAGCAGTTCTTC.

The table lists this clonotype with many counts. The rearrangement links TRBV12-3 or TRBV12-4 to TRBJ2-2, with D unresolved. V gave up 2 bases and J gave up 5 bases, with 12 bases separating them. This CDR3 region has 15 residues. The CDR3 bases are TGTGCCAGCAGTTTACAGGCAGGCGGAACCGGGGAGCTGTTTTTT. Translated: CASSLQAGGTGELFF.

This clonotype appeared a few times. The V and J genes are TRBV19 and TRBJ2-1; D remains ambiguous. CDR1 is LNHDA and CDR2 is SQIVND in the germline V gene (reference sequence). The ends were cut back, 4 bases at V and 7 bases at J, with 11 bases in the middle. This CDR3 has 13 amino acids. This CDR3 reads CASSTPWGNEQFF. The DNA for the CDR3 is TGTGCCAGTAGTACCCCATGGGGTAATGAGCAGTTCTTC.

This clonotype was counted between two and nine times. DNA for the CDR3: TGTGCCAGCAGTTTGTCGCTAGCGGGAGTAGCCGGGGAGCTGTTTTTT. Translation gives CASSLSLAGVAGELFF. V is TRBV28 and J is TRBJ2-2, with 10 nucleotides matching TRBD2. The CDR3 has 16 amino acids. The ends lost 3 bases at V and 6 bases at J; junction bases unmatched: 7. Germline V gene data show CDR1 as MDHEN and CDR2 as SYDVKM.

As regards this clonotype: This may stem from a read error, because a much larger clone lies one nucleotide away. V gene TRBV7-2 combines with J gene TRBJ2-7, with 8 positions matching TRBD2. With V trimmed by 5 bases and J by 3 bases, 12 bases remained unmatched. The CDR3 covers 16 residues. The germline gives CDR1 SGHTA, CDR2 FQGNSA. In nucleotides, the CDR3 is TGTGCCAGCAGCCAAACAACGGGAGGGGAGGGCTACGAGCAGTACTTC. Amino acid sequence: CASSQTTGGEGYEQYF.

As concerns this clonotype: One base away lies a much larger clone, so this may be a sequencing read error. V usage is TRBV29-1 and J usage is TRBJ2-3; TRBD1 might be the D (5 bases). The J call may be incorrect, as the DNA end agrees better with TRBJ1-5. The length of the CDR3 is 11 residues. From germline, CDR1 is SQVTM and CDR2 ANQGSEA. Written as DNA, the CDR3 is TGCAGCGTTAGTACAGGTGTTACGCAGCATTTT. The encoded protein is CSVSTGVTQHF.

The sample holds many counts of this clonotype. The chain links TRBV4-1 to TRBJ2-2; possible D gene TRBD2, 5 bases. The germline V and J ends were trimmed by 4 bases and 0 bases, with 12 bases remaining between them. Per the germline V gene, CDR1 is MGHRA and CDR2 is YSYEKL. The CDR3 runs 16 residues. As DNA, the CDR3 is TGCGCCAGCAGCCTTCAGGACTCCGCGAACACCGGGGAGCTGTTTTTT. Protein product: CASSLQDSANTGELFF.